The T cell receptor beta chain described here comes from a study of long-term antiretroviral therapy in people with HIV. Details on this clone: Antigen: not known. One junction end does not reproduce the germline sequence, and a read error may be involved. The sample contains more than one DNA sequence encoding this CDR3.

Points from the study as a whole: HIV repertoire CDR3 lengths ranged less widely than those of controls. Diversity rose after ART but stayed below transplant donor controls.

Running of the v3.0 immunoSEQ assay took place at survey level. Method: immunoSEQ multiplex PCR; TCRdb's copy keeps in-frame clones and lacks some. The sample has approximately 35,000 clones; about 76% are singletons. Each HIV-infected participant was given treatment in the United States. CDR3 length equals 15 residues. In germline, CDR1 is KGHSH, CDR2 LQKENI. The clonotype comes from a man younger than 30 with HIV. The chain has TRBV18 and TRBJ1-2; TRBD1 is a possible D gene (6 bases). The input for sequencing was unsorted PBMCs, taken 1.9 years after starting antiretroviral therapy. Here the CDR3 reads CASSPASGQSYGYTF. As DNA, the CDR3 is TGTGCCAGTTCACCAGCTTCTGGACAGAGCTATGGCTACACCTTC.